This T cell receptor beta chain was observed in a study of human thymus T cells. Findings and caveats of the study: Thymic as well as blood repertoires seemed to favor certain V and J genes unevenly. In unrelated individuals, thymic repertoires overlapped highly, according to related research.

A single count supports this clone. Its antigen is unidentified. Thymic tissue was derived from resections collected during corrective heart surgery. The protocol was immunoSEQ multiplex PCR, while the TCRdb copy is restricted to in-frame clones and leaves out a portion. The sample lists roughly 77,000 clones, about 95% occurring once. What was sequenced was thymus tissue. The TCR comes from a girl under two years old with a congenital heart defect but otherwise immunologically healthy.

In nucleotides, the CDR3 is TGCGCCAGCAGCACGGCAGCGCCGGGGGTTAGCGGGAGGGCCGGTTACGAGCAGTACTTC. It yields the protein CASSTAAPGVSGRAGYEQYF. V is TRBV5-1 and J is TRBJ2-7; TRBD2 agrees at 11 bases. The CDR3 length is 20 residues. The germline CDR1 and CDR2 sequences are SGHRS and YFSETQ. V lost 4 bases to trimming and J lost 4 bases; unmatched junction nucleotides: 22.